This TCR beta chain was identified in a study of cytomegalovirus exposure and HLA in healthy donors. CDR3 length: 13 amino acids. V was shortened by 0 bases and J by 10 bases, with 13 bases between the two germline ends. Germline CDR1 is SGHRS and CDR2 is YFSETQ. Turning to this clone: Antigen unknown.

The donors were part of the approximately 130-subject validation cohort, which stood apart from the approximately 630-subject first cohort. Sequencing was performed with immunoSEQ multiplex PCR; in TCRdb, only in-frame clones are kept and a portion is missing. The sample lists approximately 130,000 clones; about 90% were seen once. Points from the study as a whole: It was reported that the classifier diagnosed cytomegalovirus status with high specificity and sensitivity in both the original and validation cohorts.

This TCR was recovered from a woman between 18 and 30 years old in good health and CMV-seronegative. The V and J genes are TRBV5-1 and TRBJ1-1, with no clear D. Sequencing was done on a sample of PBMCs. The CDR3 nucleotides are TGCGCCAGCAGCTTGGCCTCGAGGTCTGCAGCTTTCTTT. Translating gives CASSLASRSAAFF.